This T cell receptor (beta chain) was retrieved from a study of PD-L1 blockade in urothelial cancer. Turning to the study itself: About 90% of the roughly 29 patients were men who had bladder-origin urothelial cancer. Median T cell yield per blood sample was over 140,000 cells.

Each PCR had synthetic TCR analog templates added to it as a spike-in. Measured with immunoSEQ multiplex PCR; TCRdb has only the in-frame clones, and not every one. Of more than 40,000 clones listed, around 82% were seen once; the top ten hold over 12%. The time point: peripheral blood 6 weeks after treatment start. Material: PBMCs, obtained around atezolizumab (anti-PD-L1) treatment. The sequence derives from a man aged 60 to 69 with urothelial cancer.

DNA of the CDR3: TGTGCCAGCAGCCCGGAACAGGGGGCTCTGGAGACCCAGTACTTC. Translated, it gives CASSPEQGALETQYF. The V gene is TRBV5-4, the J gene TRBJ2-5; 9 bases match TRBD1. The V gene's germline CDR1 is SGHNT and CDR2 YYREEE (reference sequence). The CDR3 contains 15 residues. V was pared by 4 bases and J by 5 bases, with 9 bases of the junction left unmatched.